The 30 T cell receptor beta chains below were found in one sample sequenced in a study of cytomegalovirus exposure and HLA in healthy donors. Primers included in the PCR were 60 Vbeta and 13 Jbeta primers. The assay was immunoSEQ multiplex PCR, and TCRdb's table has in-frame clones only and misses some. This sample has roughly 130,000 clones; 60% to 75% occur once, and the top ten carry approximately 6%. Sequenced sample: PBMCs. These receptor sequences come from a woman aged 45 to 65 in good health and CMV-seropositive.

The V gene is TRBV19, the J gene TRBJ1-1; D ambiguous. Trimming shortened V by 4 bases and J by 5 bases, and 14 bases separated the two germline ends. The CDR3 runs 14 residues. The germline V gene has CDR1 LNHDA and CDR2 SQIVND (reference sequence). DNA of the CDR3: TGTGCCAGTAGTAAGTCCCTAGGAGGGACTGAAGCTTTCTTT. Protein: CASSKSLGGTEAFF.

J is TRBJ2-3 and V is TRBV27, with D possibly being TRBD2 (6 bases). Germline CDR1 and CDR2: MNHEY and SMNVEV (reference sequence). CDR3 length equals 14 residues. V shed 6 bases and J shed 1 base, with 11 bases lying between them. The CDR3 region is CASRTPSGTDTQYF. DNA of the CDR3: TGTGCCAGCAGGACACCTAGCGGCACAGATACGCAGTATTTT.

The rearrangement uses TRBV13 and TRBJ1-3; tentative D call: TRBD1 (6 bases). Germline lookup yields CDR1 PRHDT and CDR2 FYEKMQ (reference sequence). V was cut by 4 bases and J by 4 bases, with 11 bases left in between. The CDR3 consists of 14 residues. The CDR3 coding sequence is TGTGCCAGCAGCTCCGGACAGATAGGAAACACCATATATTTT. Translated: CASSSGQIGNTIYF.

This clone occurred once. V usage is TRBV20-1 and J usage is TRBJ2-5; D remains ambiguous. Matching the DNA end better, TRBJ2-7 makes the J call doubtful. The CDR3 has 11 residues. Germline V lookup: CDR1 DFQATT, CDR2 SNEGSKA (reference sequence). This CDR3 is CSASDNYEQYF. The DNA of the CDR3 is TGCAGTGCCAGTGATAACTACGAGCAGTACTTC.

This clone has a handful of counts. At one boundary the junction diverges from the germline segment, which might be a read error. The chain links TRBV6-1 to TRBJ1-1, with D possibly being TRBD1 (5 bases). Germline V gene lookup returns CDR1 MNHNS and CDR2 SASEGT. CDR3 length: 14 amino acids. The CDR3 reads CASSRAGGNIEAFF. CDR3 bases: TGTGCCAGCAGCCGGGCGGGGGGAAACATTGAAGCTTTCTTT.

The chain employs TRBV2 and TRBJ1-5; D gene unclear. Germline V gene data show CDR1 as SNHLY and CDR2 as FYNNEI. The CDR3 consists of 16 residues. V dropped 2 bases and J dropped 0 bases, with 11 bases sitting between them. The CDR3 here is CASSETNWYSNQPQHF. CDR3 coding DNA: TGTGCCAGCAGTGAAACCAACTGGTATAGCAATCAGCCCCAGCATTTT.

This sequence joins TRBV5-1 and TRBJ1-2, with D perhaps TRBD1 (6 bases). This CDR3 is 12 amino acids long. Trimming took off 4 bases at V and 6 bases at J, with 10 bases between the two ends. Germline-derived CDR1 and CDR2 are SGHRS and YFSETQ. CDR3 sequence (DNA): TGCGCCAGCAGCCTTGACAGGAATGGCTACACCTTC. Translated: CASSLDRNGYTF.

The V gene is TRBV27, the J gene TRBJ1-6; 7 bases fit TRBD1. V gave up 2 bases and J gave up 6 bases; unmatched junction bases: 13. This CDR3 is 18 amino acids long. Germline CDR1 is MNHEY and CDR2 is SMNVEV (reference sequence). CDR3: CASSLRAPDRVSNSPLHF. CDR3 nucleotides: TGTGCCAGCAGTTTAAGGGCCCCCGACAGGGTCAGTAATTCACCCCTCCACTTT.

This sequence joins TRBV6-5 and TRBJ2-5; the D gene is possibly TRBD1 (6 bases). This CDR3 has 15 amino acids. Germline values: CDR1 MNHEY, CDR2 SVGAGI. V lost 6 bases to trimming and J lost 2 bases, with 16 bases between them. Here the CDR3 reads CASSKLRTEQETQYF. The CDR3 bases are TGTGCCAGCAGCAAACTGAGGACAGAACAAGAGACCCAGTACTTC.

The CDR3 DNA reads as TGTGCCAGCAGTGAATACAGCTACGAGCAGTACTTC. It translates to CASSEYSYEQYF. This rearrangement joins TRBV25-1 to TRBJ2-7; D gene ambiguous. Trimming stripped 0 bases from V and 3 bases from J, with 3 bases between. There are 12 residues in the CDR3. Germline loops: CDR1 MGHDK, CDR2 SYGVNS.

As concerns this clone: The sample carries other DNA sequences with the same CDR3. The CDR3 loop is CASSPWGQGENSPLHF. The CDR3 nucleotides are TGTGCCAGCAGCCCCTGGGGACAGGGGGAAAATTCACCCCTCCACTTT. This chain links TRBV7-9 with TRBJ1-6; TRBD1 agrees at 11 bases. CDR3 length equals 16 residues. V lost 5 bases, J lost 7 bases, and 7 bases stayed unmatched. Germline assignment: CDR1 SEHNR and CDR2 FQNEAQ (reference sequence).

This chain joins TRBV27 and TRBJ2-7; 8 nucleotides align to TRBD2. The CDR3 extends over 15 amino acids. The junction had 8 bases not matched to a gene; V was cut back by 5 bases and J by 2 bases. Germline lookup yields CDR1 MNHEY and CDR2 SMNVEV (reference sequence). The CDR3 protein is CASSPAGGGPYEQYF. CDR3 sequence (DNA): TGTGCCAGCAGTCCCGCTGGCGGGGGGCCCTACGAGCAGTACTTC.

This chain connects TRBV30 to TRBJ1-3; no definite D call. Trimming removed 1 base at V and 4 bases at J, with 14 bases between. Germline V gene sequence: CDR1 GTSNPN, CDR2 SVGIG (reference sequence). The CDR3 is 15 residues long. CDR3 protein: CAWSAVGVSGNTIYF. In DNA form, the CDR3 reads TGTGCCTGGAGTGCCGTCGGGGTTTCAGGAAACACCATATATTTT.

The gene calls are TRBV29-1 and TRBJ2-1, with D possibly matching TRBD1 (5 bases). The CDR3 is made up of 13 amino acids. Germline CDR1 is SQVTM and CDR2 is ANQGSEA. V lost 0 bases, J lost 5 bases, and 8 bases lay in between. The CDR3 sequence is CSVEESRDNEQFF. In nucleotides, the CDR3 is TGCAGCGTTGAAGAGAGCAGGGACAATGAGCAGTTCTTC.

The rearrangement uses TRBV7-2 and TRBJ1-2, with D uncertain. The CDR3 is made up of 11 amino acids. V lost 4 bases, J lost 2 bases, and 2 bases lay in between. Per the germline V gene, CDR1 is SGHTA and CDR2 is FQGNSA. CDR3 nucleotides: TGTGCCAGCAGCTCAAACTATGGCTACACCTTC. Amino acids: CASSSNYGYTF.

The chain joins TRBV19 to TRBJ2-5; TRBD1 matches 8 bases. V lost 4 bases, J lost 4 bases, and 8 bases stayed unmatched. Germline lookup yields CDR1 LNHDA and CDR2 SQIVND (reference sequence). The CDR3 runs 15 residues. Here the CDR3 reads CASSTTGTGAETQYF. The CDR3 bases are TGTGCCAGTAGTACAACCGGGACAGGAGCAGAGACCCAGTACTTC. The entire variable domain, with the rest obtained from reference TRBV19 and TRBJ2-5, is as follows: DGGITQSPKYLFRKEGQNVTLSCEQNLNHDAMYWYRQDPGQGLRLIYYSQIVNDFQKGDIAEGYSVSREKKESFPLTVTSAQKNPTAFYLCASSTTGTGAETQYFGPGTRLLVL.

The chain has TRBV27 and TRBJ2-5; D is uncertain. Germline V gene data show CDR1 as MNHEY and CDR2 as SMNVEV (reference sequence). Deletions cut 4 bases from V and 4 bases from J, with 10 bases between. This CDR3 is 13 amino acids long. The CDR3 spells CASSSLTLETQYF. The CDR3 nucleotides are TGTGCCAGCAGTTCCCTTACTTTAGAGACCCAGTACTTC.

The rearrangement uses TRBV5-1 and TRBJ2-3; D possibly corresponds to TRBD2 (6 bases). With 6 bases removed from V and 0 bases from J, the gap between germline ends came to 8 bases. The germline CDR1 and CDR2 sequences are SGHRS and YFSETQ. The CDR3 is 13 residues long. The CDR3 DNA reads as TGCGCCAGCATTGCGGGGAGCACAGATACGCAGTATTTT. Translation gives CASIAGSTDTQYF.

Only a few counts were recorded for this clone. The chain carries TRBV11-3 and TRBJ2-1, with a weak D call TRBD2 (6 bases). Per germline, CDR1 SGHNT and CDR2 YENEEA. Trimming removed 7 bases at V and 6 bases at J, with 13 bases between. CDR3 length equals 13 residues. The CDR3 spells CASTGGAGNEQFF. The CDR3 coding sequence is TGTGCCAGCACCGGCGGGGCGGGCAATGAGCAGTTCTTC.

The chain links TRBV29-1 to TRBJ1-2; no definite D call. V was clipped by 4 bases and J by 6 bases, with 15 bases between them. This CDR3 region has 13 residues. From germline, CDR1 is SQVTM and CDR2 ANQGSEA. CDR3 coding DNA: TGCAGCGTTGGAGACTACAGCTTTGATGGCTACACCTTC. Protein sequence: CSVGDYSFDGYTF.

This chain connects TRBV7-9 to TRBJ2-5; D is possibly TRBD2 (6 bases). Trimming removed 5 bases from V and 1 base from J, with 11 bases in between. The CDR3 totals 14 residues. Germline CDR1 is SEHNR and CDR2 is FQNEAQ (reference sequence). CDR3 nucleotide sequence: TGTGCCAGCAGCCCGGGACTGGCCCAAGAGACCCAGTACTTC. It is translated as CASSPGLAQETQYF.

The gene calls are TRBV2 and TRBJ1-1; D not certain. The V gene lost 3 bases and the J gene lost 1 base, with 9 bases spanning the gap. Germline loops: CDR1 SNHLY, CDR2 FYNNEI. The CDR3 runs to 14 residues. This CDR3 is CASSEERGNTEAFF. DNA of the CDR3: TGTGCCAGCAGTGAGGAGCGAGGGAACACTGAAGCTTTCTTT.

CDR3 DNA sequence: TGTGCCAGCAGACAGCAGGGGGCCGGGGAGCTGTTTTTT. It translates to CASRQQGAGELFF. V and J are TRBV6-5 and TRBJ2-2, with TRBD1 matching over 7 bases. Germline V lookup: CDR1 MNHEY, CDR2 SVGAGI. The J segment lost 6 bases and the V segment lost 6 bases, leaving 4 bases of the junction unmatched. This CDR3 has 13 residues.

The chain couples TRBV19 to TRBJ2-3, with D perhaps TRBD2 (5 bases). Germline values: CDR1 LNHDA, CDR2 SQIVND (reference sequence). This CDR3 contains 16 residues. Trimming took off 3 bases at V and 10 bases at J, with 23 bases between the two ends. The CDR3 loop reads CASSISGSGNGKPQYF. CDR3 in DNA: TGTGCCAGTAGTATTTCGGGTTCCGGGAATGGCAAGCCGCAGTATTTT.

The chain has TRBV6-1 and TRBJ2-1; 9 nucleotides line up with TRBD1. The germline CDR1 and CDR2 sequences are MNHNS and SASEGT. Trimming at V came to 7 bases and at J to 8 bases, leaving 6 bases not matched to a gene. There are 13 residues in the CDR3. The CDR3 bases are TGTGCCAGCACCAAAACAGGGGGCTATGAGCAGTTCTTC. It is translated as CASTKTGGYEQFF.

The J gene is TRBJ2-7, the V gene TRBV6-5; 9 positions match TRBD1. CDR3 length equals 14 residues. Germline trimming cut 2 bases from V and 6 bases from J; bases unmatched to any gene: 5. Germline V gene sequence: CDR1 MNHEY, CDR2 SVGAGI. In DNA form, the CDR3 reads TGTGCCAGCAGTTACGGGGACAGGGTGACCGAGCAGTACTTC. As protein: CASSYGDRVTEQYF.

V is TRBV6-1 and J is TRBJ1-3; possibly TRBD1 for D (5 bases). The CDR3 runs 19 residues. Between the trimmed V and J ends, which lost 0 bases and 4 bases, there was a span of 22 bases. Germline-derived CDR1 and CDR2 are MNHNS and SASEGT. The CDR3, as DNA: TGTGCCAGCAGTGAAGCAGTCCCGGGACTCCTGAAAGTGGGAAACACCATATATTTT. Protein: CASSEAVPGLLKVGNTIYF.

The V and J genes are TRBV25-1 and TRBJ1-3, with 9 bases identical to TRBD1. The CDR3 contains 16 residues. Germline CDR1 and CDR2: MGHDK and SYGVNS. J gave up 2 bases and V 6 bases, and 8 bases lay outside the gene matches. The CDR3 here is CASRATRQGAGNTIYF. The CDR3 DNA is TGTGCCAGCAGGGCAACCAGACAGGGGGCTGGAAACACCATATATTTT. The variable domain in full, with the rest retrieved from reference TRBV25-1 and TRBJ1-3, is EADIYQTPRYLVIGTGKKITLECSQTMGHDKMYWYQQDPGMELHLIHYSYGVNSTEKGDLSSESTVSRIRTEHFPLTLESARPSHTSQYLCASRATRQGAGNTIYFGEGSWLTVV.

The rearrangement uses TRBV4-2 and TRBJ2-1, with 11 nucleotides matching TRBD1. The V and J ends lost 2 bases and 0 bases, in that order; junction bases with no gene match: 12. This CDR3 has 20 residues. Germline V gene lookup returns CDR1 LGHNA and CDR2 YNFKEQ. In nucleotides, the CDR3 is TGTGCCAGCAGCCAAACTCTATCGGGGGGGACAGGGGGCTCCTACAATGAGCAGTTCTTC. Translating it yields CASSQTLSGGTGGSYNEQFF.

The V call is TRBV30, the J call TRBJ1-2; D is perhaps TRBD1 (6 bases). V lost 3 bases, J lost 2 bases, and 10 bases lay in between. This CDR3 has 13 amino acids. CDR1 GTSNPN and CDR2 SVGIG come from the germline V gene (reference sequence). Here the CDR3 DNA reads TGTGCCTGGAGCGCAGGACAGAACTATGGCTACACCTTC. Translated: CAWSAGQNYGYTF.